A selection of T cell receptor beta chains follows, all from one sample in a study of blood T cell repertoires in COVID-19. Sequencing used immunoSEQ multiplex PCR; TCRdb keeps in-frame clones, though not all of them. The data show under 200,000 clones, with about three quarters seen just once and roughly 8.6% held by the top ten. Sequencing was performed on peripheral blood. The source is a man between 60 and 70 years old with acute or convalescent COVID-19. Each CDR3 is given with its conserved first and last residue. The order of the fields is V gene, clone size, D gene, J gene, CDR3 protein, CDR3 DNA. The D gene is left open where the match is weak. Only some rows state a clone size, as once, few, many or a class for expanded clones.

v_call: TRBV5-1; clone_size: -; d_call: -; j_call: TRBJ1-5; cdr3_aa: CASSPGLWGNQPQHF; cdr3_nt: TGCGCCAGCAGCCCTGGACTGTGGGGCAATCAGCCCCAGCATTTT
v_call: TRBV2; clone_size: -; d_call: TRBD1; j_call: TRBJ1-1; cdr3_aa: CASLGQANTEAFF; cdr3_nt: TGTGCCAGCCTCGGACAGGCGAACACTGAAGCTTTCTTT
v_call: TRBV3-1/TRBV3-2; clone_size: -; d_call: TRBD1; j_call: TRBJ1-5; cdr3_aa: CASSFSGTGTFQPQHF; cdr3_nt: TGTGCCAGCAGCTTCTCCGGGACAGGAACTTTCCAGCCCCAGCATTTT
v_call: TRBV14; clone_size: -; d_call: -; j_call: TRBJ1-2; cdr3_aa: CASSLGGIYGYTF; cdr3_nt: TGTGCCAGCAGCCTGGGGGGAATCTATGGCTACACCTTC
v_call: TRBV6-5; clone_size: -; d_call: -; j_call: TRBJ1-2; cdr3_aa: CASSLSGTYGYTF; cdr3_nt: TGTGCCAGCAGTCTCAGCGGGACCTATGGCTACACCTTC
v_call: TRBV29-1; clone_size: -; d_call: -; j_call: TRBJ1-4; cdr3_aa: CSGRTGSNEKLFF; cdr3_nt: TGCAGCGGACGGACTGGGTCTAATGAAAAACTGTTTTTT
v_call: TRBV6-6; clone_size: -; d_call: -; j_call: TRBJ2-7; cdr3_aa: CASSADRHTYEQYF; cdr3_nt: TGTGCCAGCAGTGCCGACAGGCACACCTACGAGCAGTACTTC
v_call: TRBV6-1; clone_size: -; d_call: -; j_call: TRBJ2-7; cdr3_aa: CASSERGFYEQYF; cdr3_nt: TGTGCCAGCAGTGAAAGGGGTTTCTACGAGCAGTACTTC
v_call: TRBV11-3; clone_size: -; d_call: TRBD2; j_call: TRBJ2-1; cdr3_aa: CASSDTSGGYNEQFF; cdr3_nt: TGTGCCAGCAGCGATACTAGCGGGGGCTACAATGAGCAGTTCTTC
v_call: TRBV3-1/TRBV3-2; clone_size: -; d_call: TRBD1; j_call: TRBJ1-1; cdr3_aa: CASSQTQGRTGAFF; cdr3_nt: TGTGCCAGCAGCCAAACACAGGGGAGGACGGGAGCTTTCTTT
v_call: TRBV4-1; clone_size: -; d_call: -; j_call: TRBJ2-6; cdr3_aa: CASSLRTAGANVLTF; cdr3_nt: TGCGCCAGCAGCCTTAGGACAGCTGGGGCCAACGTCCTGACTTTC
v_call: TRBV9; clone_size: -; d_call: TRBD1; j_call: TRBJ1-3; cdr3_aa: CASSVGGQFSGNTIYF; cdr3_nt: TGTGCCAGCAGCGTAGGGGGACAGTTCTCTGGAAACACCATATATTTT
v_call: TRBV3-1/TRBV3-2; clone_size: -; d_call: -; j_call: TRBJ2-1; cdr3_aa: CASSQVLQSLSSYNEQFF; cdr3_nt: TGTGCCAGCAGCCAAGTCTTACAGAGCCTAAGCTCCTACAATGAGCAGTTCTTC
v_call: TRBV5-5; clone_size: -; d_call: -; j_call: TRBJ1-2; cdr3_aa: CASSLQGDGYTF; cdr3_nt: TGTGCCAGCAGCTTGCAGGGTGATGGCTACACCTTC
v_call: TRBV2; clone_size: -; d_call: -; j_call: TRBJ2-7; cdr3_aa: CASVRGEVYEQYF; cdr3_nt: TGTGCCAGTGTCAGGGGTGAGGTCTACGAGCAGTACTTC
v_call: TRBV3-1/TRBV3-2; clone_size: -; d_call: -; j_call: TRBJ2-7; cdr3_aa: CASSQGRVFSYEQYF; cdr3_nt: TGTGCCAGCAGCCAAGGGAGGGTTTTCTCCTACGAGCAGTACTTC
v_call: TRBV11-2; clone_size: -; d_call: TRBD2; j_call: TRBJ2-3; cdr3_aa: CASSSSGVVDTQYF; cdr3_nt: TGTGCCAGCAGCTCGAGCGGGGTGGTAGATACGCAGTATTTT
v_call: TRBV7-9; clone_size: few; d_call: -; j_call: TRBJ2-1; cdr3_aa: CASSLVLLPFEQFF; cdr3_nt: TGTGCCAGCAGCTTAGTACTTCTTCCTTTTGAGCAGTTCTTC
v_call: TRBV30; clone_size: -; d_call: -; j_call: TRBJ1-5; cdr3_aa: CAWSVQGQISNQPQHF; cdr3_nt: TGTGCCTGGAGTGTACAAGGACAGATTAGCAATCAGCCCCAGCATTTT
v_call: TRBV19; clone_size: -; d_call: TRBD1; j_call: TRBJ1-4; cdr3_aa: CASSTTGTNEKLFF; cdr3_nt: TGTGCCAGTAGTACGACAGGGACTAATGAAAAACTGTTTTTT
v_call: TRBV29-1; clone_size: -; d_call: -; j_call: TRBJ2-1; cdr3_aa: CRVRAGNNEQFF; cdr3_nt: TGCAGGGTTCGGGCAGGGAACAATGAGCAGTTCTTC
v_call: TRBV7-9; clone_size: -; d_call: -; j_call: TRBJ2-7; cdr3_aa: CASSLPGSSYEQYF; cdr3_nt: TGTGCCAGCAGCCTCCCCGGGAGCTCCTACGAGCAGTACTTC
v_call: TRBV19; clone_size: -; d_call: -; j_call: TRBJ1-5; cdr3_aa: CASSIVGGGGNQPQHF; cdr3_nt: TGTGCCAGTAGTATAGTGGGCGGGGGCGGCAATCAGCCCCAGCATTTT
v_call: TRBV5-8; clone_size: -; d_call: -; j_call: TRBJ2-7; cdr3_aa: CASSLRVYEQYF; cdr3_nt: TGTGCCAGCAGCTTGCGGGTCTACGAGCAGTACTTC
v_call: TRBV12-3/TRBV12-4; clone_size: -; d_call: TRBD1; j_call: TRBJ1-1; cdr3_aa: CASSSSTGEPFF; cdr3_nt: TGTGCCAGCAGTTCCTCAACAGGGGAGCCTTTCTTT
v_call: TRBV10-3; clone_size: -; d_call: TRBD1; j_call: TRBJ1-3; cdr3_aa: CATGTGERHTIYF; cdr3_nt: TGTGCCACGGGGACAGGGGAGAGACACACCATATATTTT